This entry concerns a single T cell receptor beta chain. Its specificity is unknown. These data belong to a study of cytomegalovirus exposure and HLA in healthy donors. General study findings and limits: Overall, about 160 TCR beta chains were annotated as cytomegalovirus-associated. Through in vitro validation, three CMV-associated chains were shown to be specific for CMV antigens. Reportedly, cytomegalovirus status was diagnosed with high sensitivity and specificity. The TCR clusters that emerged in the first cohort tended, a later analysis found, to co-occur in the 110 or so validation repertoires.

TCRdb's copy holds only in-frame clones and misses some; the assay was immunoSEQ multiplex PCR. Found here are about 84,000 clones, approximately 90% of them singletons; the top ten hold around 2.1%. The sequence derives from a young man in good health and CMV-seronegative. Sequencing was performed on PBMCs.

CDR3 amino acids: CATKGATGEQFF. Written as DNA, the CDR3 is TGTGCCACCAAAGGGGCGACCGGGGAGCAGTTCTTC. The chain carries TRBV9 and TRBJ2-1; D may be TRBD1 (5 bases). Germline CDR1 is SGDLS and CDR2 is YYNGEE. V was clipped by 9 bases and J by 10 bases, with 17 bases between them. The CDR3 has 12 amino acids.